This T cell receptor beta chain was captured by sequencing in a study of beta chain features in type 1 diabetes (dated by TCRdb to the late 2010s). As for the study more broadly: Mean age, gender distribution, total cell number and subset yield did not differ between patients and healthy donors. A total of some 100,000,000 sorted cells were examined across all samples, and a strong correlation was observed between cell number per subset and RNA yield. In the study, recently diagnosed type 1 diabetes patients and matched healthy donors were compared on the TCRB repertoires of their sorted circulating CD4+ T cell subsets. Regulatory and stem cell-like memory subsets were isolated from only 8 patients and about 8 healthy donors, whereas naive and central memory subsets came from all 30 or so donors.

Overall study results and their limits: Shorter templates might be favored by PCR, yet because patient and control samples were amplified and corrected together, any such skew would affect both groups equally. Naive, central memory and regulatory TCRB repertoires appeared to be more similar among patients than among healthy donors. Type 1 diabetes patients showed a moderate but significant shortening of TCRB CDR3 length in all four CD4+ subsets. Because cDNA rather than genomic DNA was sequenced, highly expressing activated cells could have been over-represented, although no difference in activation and CD3 levels was found between groups. At VDJ recombination sites, type 1 diabetes patients had fewer insertions and more deleted nucleotides, which implies abnormalities in thymic rearrangement. Because small numbers of individuals were included in the HLA sub-analyses, any influence of HLA type on TCRB rearrangement was left unresolved.

Inclusive of the bounding cysteine and phenylalanine, the CDR3 is 14 residues long. The sequence is cut down to CDR3 DNA, 42 bases in frame from base 1. Trimming leaves V shorter by 5 bases and J shorter by 2 bases, with the junction holding 4 bases beyond the gene matches. The germline V gene sets CDR1 to SGHDT and CDR2 to YYEEEE. A single peripheral blood draw of 95 to 150 mL on average was collected from each donor into heparinised tubes. Naive, central memory, regulatory and stem cell-like memory CD4+ T cells were sorted on a BD FACSAria II using a panel including CD45RO, CCR7, CD25, CD127, CD95 and CD27. All sorted populations exceeded 95% purity. PBMCs were isolated right away by Lymphoprep density gradient centrifugation and were stained directly, without culture. So that batch effects would be minimized, each experiment stained and sorted samples in pairs, pairing one healthy donor with one patient.

The High Capacity cDNA Reverse Transcription Kit was used to reverse transcribe all of the isolated RNA, meaning that expressed TCRB transcripts were what got sequenced. Naive, central memory and regulatory T cell samples underwent deep immunoSEQ sequencing, averaging around 3.6 million total reads per sample. Sorted cells were lysed in RLT buffer, and RNA was extracted using DNase-treated RNeasy Micro or Mini kits according to cell number. Each cell subset was processed separately to prevent cross-contamination, with patient and healthy donor samples processed together. TCRB sequences were amplified from cDNA with the immunoSEQ multiplex PCR, producing 87-bp fragments spanning the CDR3 region. Sequencing of the amplicons was performed on the Illumina HiSeq platform. In the original analysis: Synthetic template baselines were used to correct PCR bias computationally, reads within Hamming distance 2 were collapsed, and singletons that could not be merged were discarded. Reads were aligned to IMGT to assign V, D and J genes, CDR3 length, and insertions or deletions at six rearrangement sites. Within each subset, clonotype counts were normalized to sorted cell number, after which true diversity and Gini coefficients were computed with the tcR R package. The overlap coefficient, calculated on TCRB nucleotide sequences, was used to measure repertoire sharing. Drawn from immuneACCESS, this table holds only the in-frame rearrangements with V and J called that TCRdb kept. Clones are partly lost; checked studies trace under half to an unresolved V gene and leave the rest unexplained. V and J calls and clone size are copied from that table; D and trimming were computed from the DNA. Here the sample has about 140,000 clones; roughly 10% occur a single time. The top ten clonotypes cover 0.55% to 0.65% of the sample.

This clone occurred many times. What this receptor recognizes is not known. The input lacks base qualities; no much larger clone sits a single base away. The chain couples TRBV5-6 to TRBJ1-3, and TRBD1 matches 7 of the central bases. This sequence was found in a woman aged 40 to 50 in good health. Sequenced: central memory CD4+ T cells from blood. In nucleotide form, the sequence is TGTGCCAGCAGTAACACAGGGGCTGGAAACACCATATATTTT. Its protein reads: CASSNTGAGNTIYF. The CDR3, completed at both ends by the reference TRBV5-6 and TRBJ1-3 genes, gives the full variable domain DAGVTQSPTHLIKTRGQQVTLRCSPKSGHDTVSWYQQALGQGPQFIFQYYEEEERQRGNFPDRFSGHQFPNYSSELNVNALLLGDSALYLCASSNTGAGNTIYFGEGSWLTVV.